The subject of this entry is one TCR beta chain. Its specificity is unknown. Despite likely unrecorded immune exposures, the donors were nominally healthy at the time of sampling. The data were taken from a study of cytomegalovirus exposure and HLA in healthy donors. Study context: When 398 donors were genotyped, roughly 80% of them were found to fall in the Caucasian-associated ancestry cluster. Study-wide findings and caveats: Among TCR beta chains, those listed as cytomegalovirus-associated numbered 164. Fewer N-insertions (relative to the roughly 670-donor mean) were reportedly seen in an Asian-associated ancestry cluster in a later analysis.

Amplification used 60 Vbeta primers and 13 Jbeta primers. Repertoires were generated with immunoSEQ multiplex PCR, while TCRdb's copy carries only in-frame clones and drops some. The table lists 170,000 or so clones, more than 60% of them singletons. The germline V gene encodes CDR1 SNHLY and CDR2 FYNNEI. The CDR3 runs to 16 residues. V was pared by 6 bases and J by 4 bases, with 12 bases of the junction left unmatched. The clonotype comes from a woman aged 50 to 60 in good health and CMV-seropositive. The rearrangement links TRBV2 to TRBJ1-2; 9 bases line up with TRBD1. The sequencing input was PBMCs. CDR3 loop: CASRVDTGGVGYGYTF. The CDR3 bases are TGTGCCAGCAGGGTAGACACAGGGGGCGTAGGCTATGGCTACACCTTC.